Described below is a single T cell receptor beta chain sequence and its context. Antigen: not known. Primers included in the PCR were 60 Vbeta and 13 Jbeta primers. Here immunoSEQ multiplex PCR was the method, and the copy in TCRdb shows in-frame clones only, minus some. This table holds almost 200,000 clones, around 79% found once. This record comes from a study of cytomegalovirus exposure and HLA in healthy donors. Healthy bone marrow donors supplied every sample. General observations from the study: The likely explanation for a cluster of highly shared sequence variants was sequencing artifact. An analysis that came later showed most CMV-associated TCR beta chains appearing HLA-restricted.

Sequences were obtained from PBMCs. The sequence came from a male donor in good health and CMV-seropositive.

The CDR3 sequence: CAFSPGTGDLEETQYF. The DNA for the CDR3 is TGTGCCTTCTCCCCCGGGACAGGGGATTTGGAAGAGACCCAGTACTTC. The V and J genes are TRBV30 and TRBJ2-5, with TRBD1 matching 10 bases. V was clipped by 7 bases and J by 3 bases; unmatched bases: 14. Germline V gives CDR1 GTSNPN, CDR2 SVGIG (reference sequence). This CDR3 contains 16 residues.